This TCR beta chain was recorded in a study of blood T cell repertoires in COVID-19. This clone was found once. Here immunoSEQ multiplex PCR was the method, and the copy in TCRdb shows in-frame clones only, minus some. The sample has around 170,000 clones; roughly 80% are singletons. The TCR comes from an elderly woman with acute or convalescent COVID-19. Sequencing input: peripheral blood.

CDR3 sequence (DNA): TGTGCCAGCAGCTTAGAGTATGGGGGCTCTACACTCAATGAGCAGTTCTTC. It translates to CASSLEYGGSTLNEQFF. The V and J genes are TRBV11-2 and TRBJ2-1; TRBD1 might be the D (6 bases). This CDR3 comprises 17 residues. Trimming left V 0 bases short and J 6 bases short, with 18 bases between. From germline, CDR1 is SGHAT and CDR2 FQNNGV.